This is a list of T cell receptor beta chains from one sample in a study of neurological immune-mediated disorders. TCRdb re-called the 5' RACE reads through MiXCR, storing one row per CDR3 protein. There are about 55,000 distinct CDR3 sequences in the sample; over 3.5% occur only once, and roughly 2% lies in the top ten. What was sequenced was CD4+ T cells from blood. These receptors were obtained from a woman aged 40 to 49 with multiple sclerosis. Both conserved end residues are part of each CDR3. The D gene is left open where the match is weak.

>TRBV6-6|TRBJ1-3|TRBD1
CASTRQGGNTIYF
>TRBV27|TRBJ2-5|-
CASSLTGNSGTQYF
>TRBV3-1|TRBJ2-1|TRBD2
CASSQNGGASSEQFF
>TRBV29-1|TRBJ1-2|-
CSVDGAGSGYTF
>TRBV29-1|TRBJ1-2|-
CSARFNNRAFGYTF
>TRBV4-1|TRBJ1-5|-
CASSRDTFNQPQHF
>TRBV10-3|TRBJ1-5|TRBD1
CAISADRGSGQPQHF
>TRBV27|TRBJ2-7|TRBD1
CASSSIFRDRGRTYEQYF
>TRBV7-2|TRBJ1-5|-
CASSLYSSQPQHF
>TRBV5-1|TRBJ2-7|TRBD1
CASSYGQGEQYF
>TRBV29-1|TRBJ2-6|TRBD1
CSVFDRDRGSGANVLTF
>TRBV5-6|TRBJ1-5|TRBD1
CASSSTGTGDQPQHF
>TRBV5-1|TRBJ1-4|-
CASSLESLGANEKLFF
>TRBV6-6|TRBJ2-6|-
CASSYSDSGANVLTF
>TRBV6-5|TRBJ2-7|TRBD2
CASSSARLAGFSYEQYF
>TRBV10-3|TRBJ2-5|-
CAISAGTLQETQYF
>TRBV2|TRBJ2-2|-
CASSEMALGGGELFF
>TRBV28|TRBJ2-2|-
CASSPGRTRQFTGELFF
>TRBV28|TRBJ1-2|TRBD1
CASLEGQNYGYTF
>TRBV6-5|TRBJ1-2|TRBD1
CASRGGQGDYGYTF
>TRBV5-1|TRBJ1-3|-
CASSYTTGNTIYF
>TRBV5-1|TRBJ1-4|-
CASSPTPGSAEKLFF
>TRBV5-6|TRBJ2-7|TRBD2
CASSLLGGLYDEQYF
>TRBV5-4|TRBJ2-5|-
CASSLASGAKTQYF
>TRBV5-1|TRBJ2-3|-
CASRLGAVTDTQYF
>TRBV24-1|TRBJ1-1|-
CATSDSGTANTEAFF
>TRBV20-1|TRBJ2-7|-
CSAKSAGLLSYEQYF
>TRBV3-1|TRBJ1-1|-
CASSQATNTEAFF
>TRBV6-5|TRBJ2-7|TRBD1
CASSYAGQGEGEQYF
>TRBV7-8|TRBJ1-5|-
CASSPDLGGTAPQHF
>TRBV29-1|TRBJ1-6|TRBD1
CSVSGGTSGSPLHF
>TRBV11-2|TRBJ2-1|-
CASSHGARGRGNEQFF
>TRBV5-1|TRBJ2-1|-
CASSLSLVGEQFF
>TRBV5-6|TRBJ2-1|-
CASSLLDRNNEQFF
>TRBV25-1|TRBJ1-4|-
CASSELKQRNEKLFF
>TRBV5-1|TRBJ1-2|TRBD1
CASSFPGTGSGYTF
>TRBV5-1|TRBJ2-5|-
CASSFKETQYF
>TRBV20-1|TRBJ1-5|-
CSAQAPRLYSNQPQHF
>TRBV21-1|TRBJ1-5|-
CASIPAGTGEDQPQHF
>TRBV6-2/TRBV6-3|TRBJ2-7|-
CASSYLLGWEQYF
>TRBV29-1|TRBJ2-2|TRBD1
CSVGTGYTGELFF
>TRBV20-1|TRBJ1-2|-
CSASRNGGYTF
>TRBV29-1|TRBJ1-1|-
CSVEIGQNTEAFF
>TRBV18|TRBJ1-4|-
CASSPPGRAANEKLFF
>TRBV19|TRBJ2-7|-
CASSTKAGGGYEQYF